This TCR beta chain was retrieved from a study of blood T cells in healthy people across ages. Study-wide results and limits: Long-lived and aged donors differed, with more naive CD4+ cells and higher diversity in the long-lived. There was a strong correlation between TCR beta diversity and naive T cell percentage. For the donors, CMV status was unknown and possibly confounded expanded clonotype changes. Diversity of TCR beta per million T cells declined in a roughly linear way with age.

Turning to this clonotype: Its antigen remains unidentified.

Germline V CDR1 and CDR2: SGHAT, FQNNGV. The CDR3 extends over 15 amino acids. Trimming took off 2 bases at V and 4 bases at J, with 12 bases between the two ends. A sample-barcoded 5' primer and a J-beta primer mix were used in a second PCR of roughly 6 to 11 cycles. TCRdb called the 5' RACE reads again in MiXCR, with one record for every CDR3 protein. The sample lists about 770,000 distinct CDR3 sequences, approximately 48% occurring once. The sample consisted of blood. The chain combines TRBV11-2 with TRBJ2-1; D possibly corresponds to TRBD2 (6 bases). The sequence came from a man in his fifties or sixties in good health. CDR3 nucleotides: TGTGCCAGCAGCTTATCGGGGGTTTTGTACAATGAGCAGTTCTTC. Translation: CASSLSGVLYNEQFF. Variable domain in full (rest from reference TRBV11-2 and TRBJ2-1): EAGVAQSPRYKIIEKRQSVAFWCNPISGHATLYWYQQILGQGPKLLIQFQNNGVVDDSQLPKDRFSAERLKGVDSTLKIQPAKLEDSAVYLCASSLSGVLYNEQFFGPGTRLTVL.